The 7 T cell receptor beta chains in this list originate from one sample, sequenced in a study of post-analysis software for immune sequencing data. Study findings and constraints: TRBV segments more frequent in patients than in controls numbered about 5 and included TRBV5-6, TRBV5-1 and TRBV20-1.

Their cognate antigens are unknown. Unique molecular identifiers were built into the TCR beta cDNA libraries. In TCRdb, the PCR reads were re-called with MiXCR into one record per CDR3 protein. This sample carries fewer than 850,000 distinct CDR3 sequences, 25% to 30% of them seen once, and the ten largest clones take 0.55% to 0.65%. The source material was blood. The receptors were sampled from a girl between 10 and 17 years old with multiple sclerosis.

This rearrangement joins TRBV12-3 or TRBV12-4 to TRBJ1-2, with D uncertain. V gave up 3 bases and J gave up 7 bases, with 12 bases separating them. This CDR3 spans 13 amino acids. CDR3 coding DNA: TGTGCCAGCAGTTTGGCAAGGGAAGGTGGCTACACCTTC. Protein product: CASSLAREGGYTF.

Only one count was recorded for this clonotype. The chain combines TRBV7-9 with TRBJ2-5; a weak D match, TRBD2 (5 bases). Germline CDR1 SEHNR, CDR2 FQNEAQ (reference sequence). The length of the CDR3 is 14 residues. Trimming cost V 1 base and J 11 bases, with 17 bases left between them. CDR3 amino acids: CASSLGTLDYGQYF. CDR3 nucleotides: TGTGCCAGCAGCTTAGGGACCCTAGACTACGGGCAGTACTTC.

The CDR3 bases are TGTGCCAGCAGTTACTCGAGTGGAATCGGTCATACGCAGTATTTT. Translation: CASSYSSGIGHTQYF. This chain joins TRBV6-2 or TRBV6-3 and TRBJ2-3, with D hard to call. V gave up 0 bases and J gave up 7 bases, with 14 bases separating them. This CDR3 has 15 residues. Germline values: CDR1 MNHEY, CDR2 SVGEGT.

This clonotype has only a few counts. The chain has TRBV3-1 and TRBJ1-5; a weak D match, TRBD1 (5 bases). The length of the CDR3 is 17 residues. CDR1 and CDR2 (germline): LGHDT, YNNKEL (reference sequence). V lost 4 bases and J lost 0, with 16 bases in between. The CDR3 spells CASSRKGWDDSNQPQHF. CDR3 DNA sequence: TGTGCCAGCAGCCGAAAAGGTTGGGACGATAGCAATCAGCCCCAGCATTTT.

The rearrangement uses TRBV29-1 and TRBJ2-1, with 10 bases that match TRBD2. The V gene's germline CDR1 is SQVTM and CDR2 ANQGSEA. The J segment lost 8 bases and the V segment lost 7 bases, leaving 11 bases of the junction unmatched. The CDR3 totals 14 residues. This chain's CDR3 is CSARKRGGGYEQFF. The CDR3, as DNA: TGCAGCGCCCGAAAGCGGGGGGGCGGCTATGAGCAGTTCTTC.

J is TRBJ1-1 and V is TRBV28, with D tentatively TRBD1 (5 bases). V was pared by 5 bases and J by 2 bases, with 12 bases between. The CDR3 is 14 residues long. Looked up from germline, CDR1 is MDHEN and CDR2 is SYDVKM. The CDR3 loop reads CASSASGRNTEAFF. As DNA, the CDR3 is TGTGCCAGCAGTGCGTCGGGGCGAAACACTGAAGCTTTCTTT.

This clonotype has only a few counts. V and J are TRBV3-1 and TRBJ2-1; possible D gene TRBD2, 6 bases. V was trimmed by 1 base and J by 5 bases, leaving 9 bases between them. Germline CDR1 LGHDT, CDR2 YNNKEL (reference sequence). CDR3 length: 14 amino acids. The CDR3 DNA sequence: TGTGCCAGCAGCCAAGGACTAGTGAACAATGAGCAGTTCTTC. Translation gives CASSQGLVNNEQFF.